This T cell receptor (beta chain) was observed in a study of blood T cells in healthy people across ages. General observations from the study: In older individuals, TCR beta diversity per million T cells was lower, falling roughly linearly with age.

As concerns this clonotype: Its target is unknown.

Through a sample-barcoded 5' primer and a J-beta primer mix, a second PCR was run for roughly 6 to 12 cycles. TCRdb processed the 5' RACE reads anew with MiXCR; each CDR3 protein has one entry. The sample holds about 830,000 distinct CDR3 sequences, around 62% seen once. Germline lookup yields CDR1 SGHTA and CDR2 FQGNSA. Between the trimmed V and J ends, which lost 3 bases and 14 bases, there was a span of 23 bases. The CDR3 spans 15 residues. The gene calls are TRBV7-2 and TRBJ2-1; possibly TRBD2 for D (7 bases). The sequence derives from a man aged 30 to 39 in good health. Sequencing was done on a sample of blood. The DNA for the CDR3 is TGTGCCAGCAGCTTGATCTGGGGGGCCGGCCGGGAGGAGTTCTTC. This encodes CASSLIWGAGREEFF.